This TCR beta chain was recovered during a study of CD8+ T cells in alopecia areata. Study-wide points: Mice showed clearer TCR sharing than patients did, a gap that was possibly HLA-related.

Sequencing templates came from extracted RNA that was reverse transcribed into cDNA. Generated by immunoSEQ multiplex PCR, the TCRdb table keeps only in-frame clones and is missing some. The sample consists of some 150,000 clones, around 50% of them appearing once. Concerning this clone itself: What it recognizes is unknown.

CDR3 size: 13 residues. Germline values: CDR1 MGHRA, CDR2 YSYEKL. Between the trimmed V and J ends, which lost 3 bases and 6 bases, there was a span of 10 bases. The sample consisted of CD4+ T cells sorted from blood, taken at week 0. This TCR came from a human donor with alopecia areata. The V gene is TRBV4-1, the J gene TRBJ2-3; possibly TRBD1 for D (6 bases). CDR3 region: CASSHYQGDTQYF. The CDR3 DNA is TGCGCCAGCAGCCATTACCAGGGGGATACGCAGTATTTT.